These T cell receptor beta chains were read from a single sample in a study of cytomegalovirus exposure and HLA in healthy donors. Assay: immunoSEQ multiplex PCR; the TCRdb copy retains only in-frame clones and omits some. The table includes about 160,000 clones, around 74% detected once. Material for sequencing was PBMCs. Receptors originate from a female donor in good health and CMV-seronegative. The CDR3 runs from the conserved cysteine through the conserved F or W. The order of the fields is D gene, J gene, V gene, clone size, CDR3 protein, CDR3 DNA. The D gene is left open where the match is weak. Rows may omit the clone size; those that give it use once, few, many or a size class.

D gene: .
J gene: TRBJ2-2
V gene: TRBV5-5
clone size: .
CDR3 protein: CASSLKEGSTGELFF
CDR3 DNA: TGTGCCAGCAGCTTGAAGGAGGGATCCACCGGGGAGCTGTTTTTT

D gene: .
J gene: TRBJ1-1
V gene: TRBV5-6
clone size: .
CDR3 protein: CASSPGLMNTEAFF
CDR3 DNA: TGTGCCAGCAGCCCCGGACTTATGAACACTGAAGCTTTCTTT

D gene: TRBD2
J gene: TRBJ2-2
V gene: TRBV2
clone size: .
CDR3 protein: CASSVSGTANTGELFF
CDR3 DNA: TGTGCCAGCAGTGTTAGCGGGACCGCGAACACCGGGGAGCTGTTTTTT

D gene: .
J gene: TRBJ1-2
V gene: TRBV6-1
clone size: .
CDR3 protein: CASSESGRYGYTF
CDR3 DNA: TGTGCCAGCAGTGAATCGGGGAGATATGGCTACACCTTC

D gene: TRBD1
J gene: TRBJ2-7
V gene: TRBV2
clone size: .
CDR3 protein: CASSDGGTGSIEQYF
CDR3 DNA: TGTGCCAGCAGTGATGGCGGGACAGGTAGTATCGAGCAGTACTTC

D gene: TRBD2
J gene: TRBJ2-7
V gene: TRBV5-5
clone size: .
CDR3 protein: CASSPWTSGGYEQYF
CDR3 DNA: TGTGCCAGCAGCCCGTGGACTAGCGGGGGCTACGAGCAGTACTTC

D gene: TRBD1
J gene: TRBJ1-2
V gene: TRBV18
clone size: .
CDR3 protein: CASSLLGQEGGYTF
CDR3 DNA: TGTGCCAGCTCACTACTTGGACAGGAAGGCGGCTACACCTTC

D gene: .
J gene: TRBJ2-7
V gene: TRBV11-2
clone size: .
CDR3 protein: CASSHLISSYEQYF
CDR3 DNA: TGTGCCAGCAGCCATCTTATTAGCTCCTACGAGCAGTACTTC

D gene: .
J gene: TRBJ1-5
V gene: TRBV6-5
clone size: .
CDR3 protein: CASSADTPNQPQHF
CDR3 DNA: TGTGCCAGCAGTGCCGACACACCGAATCAGCCCCAGCATTTT

D gene: .
J gene: TRBJ2-7
V gene: TRBV6-1
clone size: .
CDR3 protein: CASSESGFSSSYEQYF
CDR3 DNA: TGTGCCAGCAGTGAATCCGGGTTCTCGAGCTCCTACGAGCAGTACTTC

D gene: TRBD1
J gene: TRBJ1-5
V gene: TRBV18
clone size: once
CDR3 protein: CASSPGTASYSNQPQHF
CDR3 DNA: TGTGCCAGCTCACCCGGGACAGCTTCTTATAGCAATCAGCCCCAGCATTTT

D gene: TRBD1
J gene: TRBJ2-6
V gene: TRBV7-3
clone size: .
CDR3 protein: CASSSSRGPTGANVLTF
CDR3 DNA: TGTGCCAGCAGCTCGTCCAGGGGGCCGACCGGGGCCAACGTCCTGACTTTC

D gene: TRBD1
J gene: TRBJ1-1
V gene: TRBV27
clone size: .
CDR3 protein: CASSPHRGVPTEAFF
CDR3 DNA: TGTGCCAGCAGTCCCCACAGGGGGGTACCCACTGAAGCTTTCTTT

D gene: .
J gene: TRBJ1-1
V gene: TRBV28
clone size: few
CDR3 protein: CASSPPGGMNTEAFF
CDR3 DNA: TGTGCCAGCAGTCCCCCCGGGGGTATGAACACTGAAGCTTTCTTT

D gene: .
J gene: TRBJ2-5
V gene: TRBV5-1
clone size: .
CDR3 protein: CASSFSASPTSGGETQYF
CDR3 DNA: TGCGCCAGCAGCTTCAGTGCATCCCCGACTAGTGGGGGAGAGACCCAGTACTTC

D gene: TRBD2
J gene: TRBJ2-5
V gene: TRBV4-2
clone size: .
CDR3 protein: CASSQASGGAETQYF
CDR3 DNA: TGTGCCAGCAGCCAAGCTAGCGGGGGGGCCGAGACCCAGTACTTC

D gene: .
J gene: TRBJ1-5
V gene: TRBV4-2
clone size: .
CDR3 protein: CASSQEGRNQPQHF
CDR3 DNA: TGTGCCAGCAGCCAAGAGGGCAGAAACCAGCCCCAGCATTTT

D gene: .
J gene: TRBJ2-3
V gene: TRBV25-1
clone size: .
CDR3 protein: CASSDRVLTDTQYF
CDR3 DNA: TGTGCCAGCAGTGATCGGGTTTTAACAGATACGCAGTATTTT

D gene: .
J gene: TRBJ2-5
V gene: TRBV4-1
clone size: .
CDR3 protein: CASSQDMNNPPGETQYF
CDR3 DNA: TGCGCCAGCAGCCAAGATATGAACAATCCGCCAGGAGAGACCCAGTACTTC

D gene: .
J gene: TRBJ1-1
V gene: TRBV2
clone size: .
CDR3 protein: CASTRATVRTNTEAFF
CDR3 DNA: TGTGCCAGCACCAGGGCCACAGTACGCACGAACACTGAAGCTTTCTTT

D gene: TRBD2
J gene: TRBJ2-1
V gene: TRBV9
clone size: .
CDR3 protein: CASSVGTSDEQFF
CDR3 DNA: TGTGCCAGCAGCGTAGGGACTAGTGATGAGCAGTTCTTC

D gene: .
J gene: TRBJ2-3
V gene: TRBV6-6
clone size: .
CDR3 protein: CATGVFSTDTQYF
CDR3 DNA: TGTGCCACCGGTGTCTTCTCCACAGATACGCAGTATTTT

D gene: TRBD1
J gene: TRBJ1-1
V gene: TRBV27
clone size: few
CDR3 protein: CASSSTGSGTEAFF
CDR3 DNA: TGTGCCAGCAGTTCGACAGGGTCGGGCACTGAAGCTTTCTTT

D gene: TRBD1
J gene: TRBJ2-7
V gene: TRBV6-5
clone size: .
CDR3 protein: CASSYSIGTDPLEQYF
CDR3 DNA: TGTGCCAGCAGTTACTCGATAGGGACAGATCCACTAGAGCAGTACTTC

D gene: .
J gene: TRBJ2-3
V gene: TRBV18
clone size: .
CDR3 protein: CASSPRAPTIGGGRIDTQYF
CDR3 DNA: TGTGCCAGCTCACCACGGGCCCCAACGATCGGAGGGGGCCGGATAGATACGCAGTATTTT

D gene: TRBD1
J gene: TRBJ1-1
V gene: TRBV6-6
clone size: few
CDR3 protein: CASSLTGYEAFF
CDR3 DNA: TGTGCCAGCAGCCTGACAGGGTACGAAGCTTTCTTT

D gene: TRBD2
J gene: TRBJ2-2
V gene: TRBV7-3
clone size: .
CDR3 protein: CASSFTGRAGELFF
CDR3 DNA: TGTGCCAGCAGCTTTACGGGGAGGGCCGGGGAGCTGTTTTTT

D gene: TRBD1
J gene: TRBJ1-5
V gene: TRBV5-1
clone size: .
CDR3 protein: CASSLGQGDYSNQPQHF
CDR3 DNA: TGCGCCAGCAGCCTGGGACAGGGAGATTATAGCAATCAGCCCCAGCATTTT

D gene: TRBD2
J gene: TRBJ2-3
V gene: TRBV2
clone size: .
CDR3 protein: CASSDIRGSGADTQYF
CDR3 DNA: TGTGCCAGCAGCGATATTCGGGGGAGCGGGGCAGATACGCAGTATTTT

D gene: .
J gene: TRBJ1-2
V gene: TRBV6-5
clone size: .
CDR3 protein: CASSYVGVGYGYTF
CDR3 DNA: TGTGCCAGCAGTTACGTCGGGGTCGGCTATGGCTACACCTTC

D gene: TRBD2
J gene: TRBJ2-5
V gene: TRBV10-3
clone size: .
CDR3 protein: CATRTSGETQYF
CDR3 DNA: TGTGCCACCAGGACTAGCGGAGAGACCCAGTACTTC